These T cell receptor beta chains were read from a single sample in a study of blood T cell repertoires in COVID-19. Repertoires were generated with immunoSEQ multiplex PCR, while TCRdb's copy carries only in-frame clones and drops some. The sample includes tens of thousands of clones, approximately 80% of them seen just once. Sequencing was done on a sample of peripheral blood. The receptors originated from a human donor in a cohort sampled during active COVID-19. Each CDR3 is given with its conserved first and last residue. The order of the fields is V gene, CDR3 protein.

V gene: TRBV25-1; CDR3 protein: CASRQGADTQYF
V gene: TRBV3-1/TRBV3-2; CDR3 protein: CASSQVGRDGYTF
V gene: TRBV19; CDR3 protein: CASSPRWTVSYEQYF
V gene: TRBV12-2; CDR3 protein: CASREDRGAPNPYEQYF
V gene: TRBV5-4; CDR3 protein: CASRPAGERTGELFF
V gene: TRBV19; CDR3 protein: CASSLRNRGRNQPQHF
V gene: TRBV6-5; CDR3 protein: CASSYSEVDRTEQFF
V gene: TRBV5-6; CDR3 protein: CASSLDAGATYNEQFF
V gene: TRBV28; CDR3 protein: CASRGEVGKLFF
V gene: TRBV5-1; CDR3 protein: CASSLGTQNTEAFF
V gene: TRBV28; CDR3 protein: CASSPGTTAQETQYF
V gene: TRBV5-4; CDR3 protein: CASSPDSSSGNTIYF
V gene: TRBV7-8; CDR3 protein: CASSSQARGVADTQYF
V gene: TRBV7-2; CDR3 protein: CASSPNQGGTGELFF
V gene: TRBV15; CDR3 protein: CATSRDGFETQYF
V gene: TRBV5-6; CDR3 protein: CASSLEAWTGAYEQYF
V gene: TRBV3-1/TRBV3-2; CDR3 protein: CASSGETDTQYF
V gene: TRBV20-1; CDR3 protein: CSASSGVDNYGYTF
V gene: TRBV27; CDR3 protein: CASSYRLTARANVLTF
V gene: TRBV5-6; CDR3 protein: CASSLRTGNEKLFF
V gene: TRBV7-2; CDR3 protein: CASSSSGKVIETQYF
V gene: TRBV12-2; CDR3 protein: CASRLADSTPKNIQYF
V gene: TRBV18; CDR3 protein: CASSPEGGYTDTQYF
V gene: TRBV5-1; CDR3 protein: CASSLARGQGAQTEAFF
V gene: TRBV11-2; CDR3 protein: CASSLDHAVNYGYTF
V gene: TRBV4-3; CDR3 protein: CASSQDRVGQGWEKLFF
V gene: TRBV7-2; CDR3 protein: CASSFQAGGETQYF
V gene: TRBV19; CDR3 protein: CASSMDRATGELFF
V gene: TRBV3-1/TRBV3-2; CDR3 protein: CASSQAPESSGNTIYF
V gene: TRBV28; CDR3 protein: CASSPPTGSTDTQYF
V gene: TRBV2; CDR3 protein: CASGLSYYNEQFF
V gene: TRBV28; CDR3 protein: CASRPGTSARETQYF
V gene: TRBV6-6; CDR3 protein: CASSYSGRDTEGYTF
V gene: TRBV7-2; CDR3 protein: CASSLMTASLMNTEAFF
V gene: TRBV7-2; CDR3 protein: CASSLGLAGGRGQYF
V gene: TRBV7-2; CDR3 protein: CASSSPGTPYGYTF
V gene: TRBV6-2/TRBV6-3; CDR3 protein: CASSRPSRGYEQYF
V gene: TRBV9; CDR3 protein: CASSASARGEQYF
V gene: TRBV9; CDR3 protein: CASSVVARDTEAFF